Below, 10 T cell receptor beta chains from the same sample are listed, as sequenced in a study of blood T cell repertoires in COVID-19. The method was immunoSEQ multiplex PCR; TCRdb's version includes in-frame clones alone and lacks a portion of them. The sample has some 110,000 clones; around 80% are singletons. The material sequenced was peripheral blood. The receptors originated from a man in his 70s with active or convalescent COVID-19.

The V and J genes are TRBV12-3 or TRBV12-4 and TRBJ2-1; 7 bases agree with TRBD2. V shed 5 bases, J shed 10 bases, and the junction held 5 bases outside the gene matches. There are 12 residues in the CDR3. CDR3 in DNA: TGTGCCAGCAGTGGACTAGGCACCGAGCAGTTCTTC. It is translated as CASSGLGTEQFF.

The J gene is TRBJ2-1, the V gene TRBV7-9, with TRBD2 matching over 8 bases. The CDR3 spans 16 residues. V lost 2 bases, J lost 1 base, and 4 bases stayed unmatched. Germline V gives CDR1 SEHNR, CDR2 FQNEAQ (reference sequence). This chain's CDR3 is CASSLPGGGSYNEQFF. The CDR3 DNA reads as TGTGCCAGCAGCTTACCGGGAGGGGGTTCCTACAATGAGCAGTTCTTC.

The gene calls are TRBV11-1 and TRBJ2-5, with D perhaps TRBD2 (6 bases). CDR1 and CDR2 (germline): SGHAT, FQDESV (reference sequence). This CDR3 has 14 residues. Trimming shortened V by 1 base and J by 5 bases, and 11 bases separated the two germline ends. For the CDR3, the DNA is TGTGCCAGCAGCTTAGGGGGCGGGACGGAGACCCAGTACTTC. Translating it yields CASSLGGGTETQYF.

V usage is TRBV23-1 and J usage is TRBJ2-7; TRBD1 matches at 9 bases. TRBV23-1 falls under the ORF class, with uncertain function. V gave up 2 bases and J gave up 4 bases; unmatched junction bases: 9. CDR3 length: 16 residues. CDR3 protein: CASSQTNGTGKYEQYF. Here the CDR3 DNA reads TGCGCCAGCAGTCAAACGAACGGGACAGGGAAATACGAGCAGTACTTC.

This clone was picked up many times. The chain has TRBV11-3 and TRBJ1-2; 12 nucleotides align to TRBD1. CDR3 length: 15 amino acids. V shed 5 bases and J 8 bases; nucleotides not matched to a gene: 9. CDR1 is SGHNT, CDR2 YENEEA, per germline. CDR3 in DNA: TGTGCCAGCAGCGGGACCGACGGGACAGGGGGCGGCTACACCTTC. It codes for CASSGTDGTGGGYTF.

This clone was counted only a few times. The chain combines TRBV7-2 with TRBJ1-1, with D hard to call. The CDR3 runs 14 residues. Germline values: CDR1 SGHTA, CDR2 FQGNSA. The ends were cut back, 3 bases at V and 3 bases at J, with 11 bases in the middle. DNA for the CDR3: TGTGCCAGCAGCTTCCGGGGAGGTCACACTGAAGCTTTCTTT. It encodes CASSFRGGHTEAFF.

This chain uses TRBV12-3 or TRBV12-4 with TRBJ2-5; possibly TRBD1 for D (5 bases). Trimming removed 5 bases from V and 4 bases from J, with 11 bases in between. The CDR3 is made up of 13 amino acids. The CDR3 DNA follows: TGTGCCAGCAGTCTCTGGGGCGGAGAGACCCAGTACTTC. Protein product: CASSLWGGETQYF.

The rearrangement joins TRBV20-1 to TRBJ1-1; 7 nucleotides line up with TRBD1. CDR1 and CDR2 from the germline V gene are DFQATT and SNEGSKA (reference sequence). Trimming cost V 3 bases and J 4 bases; bases outside gene matches: 5. This CDR3 contains 13 residues. In DNA, the CDR3 is TGCAGTGCTAGTGTGTCAGGGGGCACTGAAGCTTTCTTT. Translation: CSASVSGGTEAFF.

This clone has more than one count but fewer than ten. J is TRBJ2-5 and V is TRBV29-1; a possible D gene is TRBD2 (6 bases). V lost 2 bases to trimming and J lost 1 base, with 8 bases between them. Germline CDR1 reads SQVTM; CDR2 reads ANQGSEA. CDR3 length: 13 residues. This CDR3 is CSVERGTQETQYF. For the CDR3, the DNA is TGCAGCGTTGAACGCGGGACCCAAGAGACCCAGTACTTC.

The chain is built from TRBV28 and TRBJ2-7, with 11 bases lining up with TRBD2. Germline V lookup: CDR1 MDHEN, CDR2 SYDVKM. The ends lost 4 bases at V and 3 bases at J; junction bases unmatched: 5. The CDR3 runs 15 residues. CDR3: CASSSPGTSGYEQYF. The CDR3 DNA sequence: TGTGCCAGCAGTTCCCCCGGGACTAGCGGCTACGAGCAGTACTTC.